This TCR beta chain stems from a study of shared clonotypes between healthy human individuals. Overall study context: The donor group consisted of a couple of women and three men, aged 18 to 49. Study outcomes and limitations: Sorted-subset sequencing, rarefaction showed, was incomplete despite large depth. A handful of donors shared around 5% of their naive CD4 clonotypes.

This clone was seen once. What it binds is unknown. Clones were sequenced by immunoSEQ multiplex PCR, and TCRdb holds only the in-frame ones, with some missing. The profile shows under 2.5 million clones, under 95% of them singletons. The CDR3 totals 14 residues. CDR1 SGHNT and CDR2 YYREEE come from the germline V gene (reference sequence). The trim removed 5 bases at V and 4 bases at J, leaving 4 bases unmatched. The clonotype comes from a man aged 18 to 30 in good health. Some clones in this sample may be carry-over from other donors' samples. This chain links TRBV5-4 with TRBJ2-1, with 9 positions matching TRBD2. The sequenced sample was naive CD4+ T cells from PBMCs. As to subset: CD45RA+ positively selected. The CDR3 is CASRTSGAYNEQFF. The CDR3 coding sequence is TGTGCCAGCAGGACTAGCGGAGCATACAATGAGCAGTTCTTC. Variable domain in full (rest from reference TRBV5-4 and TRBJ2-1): ETGVTQSPTHLIKTRGQQVTLRCSSQSGHNTVSWYQQALGQGPQFIFQYYREEENGRGNFPPRFSGLQFPNYSSELNVNALELDDSALYLCASRTSGAYNEQFFGPGTRLTVL.